Listed below are T cell receptor beta chains from one sample, sequenced in a study of cytomegalovirus exposure and HLA in healthy donors. Sequencing used immunoSEQ multiplex PCR; TCRdb keeps in-frame clones, though not all of them. Here the sample spans about 190,000 clones, 86% being singletons. Sequenced material: PBMCs. The receptors here all came from a woman aged 18-35 years in good health and CMV-seronegative. Both conserved end residues are part of each CDR3. D genes are given only for firm matches. For some rows the clone size is stated as once, few or many, or as a class when expanded; others skip it.

CDR3nt: TGTGCCAGCAGTTCGCAGGGTGAATCCGGGGAGCTGTTTTTT; CDR3aa: CASSSQGESGELFF; j_gene: TRBJ2-2; v_gene: TRBV6-4; abundance: .; d_gene: .
CDR3nt: TGCGCCAGCAGCCAAGTTGGACAGGCACACGAGCAGTACTTC; CDR3aa: CASSQVGQAHEQYF; j_gene: TRBJ2-7; v_gene: TRBV4-1; abundance: .; d_gene: TRBD1
CDR3nt: TGTGCCAGCAGCTGGACAGGGAGGGACACTGAAGCTTTCTTT; CDR3aa: CASSWTGRDTEAFF; j_gene: TRBJ1-1; v_gene: TRBV7-9; abundance: .; d_gene: TRBD1
CDR3nt: TGTGCCAGCAGCTTAGGGCAGGGGCTCTTCCAAGCTTTCTTT; CDR3aa: CASSLGQGLFQAFF; j_gene: TRBJ1-1; v_gene: TRBV11-2; abundance: .; d_gene: .
CDR3nt: TGCGCCAGCAGCCAAGATGCGGCTAGCGGGATGACAGATACGCAGTATTTT; CDR3aa: CASSQDAASGMTDTQYF; j_gene: TRBJ2-3; v_gene: TRBV4-1; abundance: .; d_gene: TRBD2
CDR3nt: TGCGCCAGCAGCGTCGGTTTCCGGGACTCCTCCTACGAGCAGTACTTC; CDR3aa: CASSVGFRDSSYEQYF; j_gene: TRBJ2-7; v_gene: TRBV5-1; abundance: .; d_gene: .
CDR3nt: TGCAGCGTTGAAGATGGGGGCCCTCCTAGCACAGATACGCAGTATTTT; CDR3aa: CSVEDGGPPSTDTQYF; j_gene: TRBJ2-3; v_gene: TRBV29-1; abundance: .; d_gene: .
CDR3nt: TGTGCCAGCAGCTTGTCGAGCTCCTACAATGAGCAGTTCTTC; CDR3aa: CASSLSSSYNEQFF; j_gene: TRBJ2-1; v_gene: TRBV7-8; abundance: .; d_gene: .
CDR3nt: TGTGCCAGCAGCCAACAGGCCGGGTTCTACGAGCAGTACTTC; CDR3aa: CASSQQAGFYEQYF; j_gene: TRBJ2-7; v_gene: TRBV7-3; abundance: .; d_gene: .
CDR3nt: TGCGCCAGCACCGACGGACAGGGGGCCTACTCACCCTATGGCTACACCTTC; CDR3aa: CASTDGQGAYSPYGYTF; j_gene: TRBJ1-2; v_gene: TRBV5-1; abundance: .; d_gene: TRBD1
CDR3nt: TGTGCCAGCAGCTTGGCAGTGAACACTGAAGCTTTCTTT; CDR3aa: CASSLAVNTEAFF; j_gene: TRBJ1-1; v_gene: TRBV5-4; abundance: once; d_gene: .
CDR3nt: TGTGCCAGCTCACGACTAGCGGGGGACCAAGAGACCCAGTACTTC; CDR3aa: CASSRLAGDQETQYF; j_gene: TRBJ2-5; v_gene: TRBV18; abundance: .; d_gene: TRBD2
CDR3nt: TGTGCCACACAGGGGAACACTGAAGCTTTCTTT; CDR3aa: CATQGNTEAFF; j_gene: TRBJ1-1; v_gene: TRBV25-1; abundance: .; d_gene: .
CDR3nt: TGCGCCAGCAGCTTGGCTGACGAGCAGTACTTC; CDR3aa: CASSLADEQYF; j_gene: TRBJ2-7; v_gene: TRBV5-1; abundance: .; d_gene: .
CDR3nt: TGTGCCATCAGTGCTTTAGCGGGAGAAGCGCCGGAGCAGTACTTC; CDR3aa: CAISALAGEAPEQYF; j_gene: TRBJ2-7; v_gene: TRBV10-3; abundance: .; d_gene: TRBD2
CDR3nt: TGCGCCAGCAGCAAGGACCAGGGGGAGACCCAGTACTTC; CDR3aa: CASSKDQGETQYF; j_gene: TRBJ2-5; v_gene: TRBV5-1; abundance: .; d_gene: .
CDR3nt: TGTGCCAGCACACTGAACGTCGGCTACGAGCAGTACTTC; CDR3aa: CASTLNVGYEQYF; j_gene: TRBJ2-7; v_gene: TRBV6-1; abundance: .; d_gene: .
CDR3nt: TGTGCCAGCAGTATACGGGGACAGGACATCTACAATGAGCAGTTCTTC; CDR3aa: CASSIRGQDIYNEQFF; j_gene: TRBJ2-1; v_gene: TRBV27; abundance: .; d_gene: TRBD1
CDR3nt: TGTGCCATCAGTGAGTGGACAGTAAGCTCTGGAAACACCATATATTTT; CDR3aa: CAISEWTVSSGNTIYF; j_gene: TRBJ1-3; v_gene: TRBV10-3; abundance: .; d_gene: .
CDR3nt: TGTGCCACCAGCAGAGATACTAGCGGGGGAGATACGCAGTATTTT; CDR3aa: CATSRDTSGGDTQYF; j_gene: TRBJ2-3; v_gene: TRBV15; abundance: .; d_gene: TRBD2
CDR3nt: TGCGCCAGCAGCCAGGGAGGGCTTGGGTCTGAAGCTTTCTTT; CDR3aa: CASSQGGLGSEAFF; j_gene: TRBJ1-1; v_gene: TRBV5-1; abundance: .; d_gene: .
CDR3nt: TGTGCCAGCAGCCAAGAGGTCGGGCTTGCCGCGGGGACCCAGTACTTC; CDR3aa: CASSQEVGLAAGTQYF; j_gene: TRBJ2-5; v_gene: TRBV14; abundance: .; d_gene: .
CDR3nt: TGTGCCAGCAGCGGCCAACTCACAGATACGCAGTATTTT; CDR3aa: CASSGQLTDTQYF; j_gene: TRBJ2-3; v_gene: TRBV9; abundance: .; d_gene: .
CDR3nt: TGTGCCAGCAGGCTGGAACCGGGACAGGGGACCGGGGAGCTGTTTTTT; CDR3aa: CASRLEPGQGTGELFF; j_gene: TRBJ2-2; v_gene: TRBV2; abundance: .; d_gene: TRBD1
CDR3nt: TGTGCCAGCAGCTTCGGAAAAGGGGAACTGAACACTGAAGCTTTCTTT; CDR3aa: CASSFGKGELNTEAFF; j_gene: TRBJ1-1; v_gene: TRBV7-6; abundance: .; d_gene: .
CDR3nt: TGCAGCGTGCTAGCGGGAGCCGGTTACGAGCAGTACTTC; CDR3aa: CSVLAGAGYEQYF; j_gene: TRBJ2-7; v_gene: TRBV29-1; abundance: .; d_gene: TRBD2
CDR3nt: TGTGCCAGCAGTTACGGGCCCGCCCTCCACTTT; CDR3aa: CASSYGPALHF; j_gene: TRBJ1-6; v_gene: TRBV6-5; abundance: .; d_gene: .
CDR3nt: TGCGCCAGCAGCAAGACACGGACAGGGGATCCAGGGGAGCAGTACTTC; CDR3aa: CASSKTRTGDPGEQYF; j_gene: TRBJ2-7; v_gene: TRBV5-1; abundance: .; d_gene: TRBD1
CDR3nt: TGTGCCTGGAGTGTTCCCACGGGGACAGGGGGCTATGGCTACACCTTC; CDR3aa: CAWSVPTGTGGYGYTF; j_gene: TRBJ1-2; v_gene: TRBV30; abundance: few; d_gene: TRBD1
CDR3nt: TGTGCCAGCAGCTCAGGGGGAAGCACAGATACGCAGTATTTT; CDR3aa: CASSSGGSTDTQYF; j_gene: TRBJ2-3; v_gene: TRBV7-9; abundance: once; d_gene: TRBD1
CDR3nt: TGTGCCAGCAAGACCAGGGGGCTAAGGAACGAGCAGTACTTC; CDR3aa: CASKTRGLRNEQYF; j_gene: TRBJ2-7; v_gene: TRBV2; abundance: .; d_gene: TRBD1
CDR3nt: TGCGCCAGCAGTTTAAGCGGGAGAGCAGATACGCAGTATTTT; CDR3aa: CASSLSGRADTQYF; j_gene: TRBJ2-3; v_gene: TRBV5-1; abundance: once; d_gene: TRBD2
CDR3nt: TGCGCCAGCAGCTTGACGGGGAGAGGGAACACCGGGGAGCTGTTTTTT; CDR3aa: CASSLTGRGNTGELFF; j_gene: TRBJ2-2; v_gene: TRBV5-1; abundance: .; d_gene: .
CDR3nt: TGCGCCAGCAGCCAAGGAGCTAGCGGGGGGGCGGTACAAGAGACCCAGTACTTC; CDR3aa: CASSQGASGGAVQETQYF; j_gene: TRBJ2-5; v_gene: TRBV4-1; abundance: .; d_gene: TRBD2
CDR3nt: TGTGCCAGCAGCGACAACTGGGACACTGAAGCTTTCTTT; CDR3aa: CASSDNWDTEAFF; j_gene: TRBJ1-1; v_gene: TRBV27; abundance: .; d_gene: .
CDR3nt: TGTGCCAGTAGTATTCTAGCGGGGGGCATGGGCAATGAGCAGTTCTTC; CDR3aa: CASSILAGGMGNEQFF; j_gene: TRBJ2-1; v_gene: TRBV19; abundance: .; d_gene: TRBD2